This passage covers 11 T cell receptor beta chains from one sample sequenced in a study of CD8+ T cells in alopecia areata. Treatment given: oral pan-JAK inhibitor, 5-10 mg twice daily. Following RNA extraction, reverse transcription yielded cDNA that acted as the sequencing template. TCRdb's table, derived via immunoSEQ multiplex PCR, lists solely in-frame clones and lacks some. The sample yields 150,000 to 200,000 clones, 60% seen once. Material: CD4+ T cells sorted from blood, obtained at week 24, from a patient treated with tofacitinib. The origin of the receptors is a human donor with alopecia areata.

The chain recombines TRBV29-1 with TRBJ2-1; TRBD1 might be the D (5 bases). Germline V CDR1 and CDR2: SQVTM, ANQGSEA. There are 14 residues in the CDR3. Trimming removed 3 bases at V and 1 base at J, with 10 bases between. The CDR3 sequence is CSVEIRVSYNEQFF. The CDR3 bases are TGCAGCGTTGAGATCAGGGTATCCTACAATGAGCAGTTCTTC.

The chain couples TRBV9 to TRBJ2-5; D is undetermined. Trimming shortened V by 0 bases and J by 5 bases, and 8 bases separated the two germline ends. This CDR3 comprises 13 residues. Germline V gene sequence: CDR1 SGDLS, CDR2 YYNGEE. In DNA form, the CDR3 reads TGTGCCAGCAGCGTAGATCCACGGGAGACCCAGTACTTC. Its protein is CASSVDPRETQYF.

This clone has a handful of counts. Here the CDR3 DNA reads TGCGCCAGCAGCTTGGGGACCTCGGAAGAAGCTTTCTTT. Amino acids: CASSLGTSEEAFF. The chain uses TRBV5-1 and TRBJ1-1; D not resolved. The length of the CDR3 is 13 residues. The germline gives CDR1 SGHRS, CDR2 YFSETQ. The ends were cut back, 0 bases at V and 8 bases at J, with 11 bases in the middle.

This clone was observed a single time. This chain connects TRBV5-1 to TRBJ2-5, with TRBD1 as a possible D gene (6 bases). Deletions cut 3 bases from V and 9 bases from J, with 12 bases between. Per the germline V gene, CDR1 is SGHRS and CDR2 is YFSETQ. The CDR3 is 12 residues long. CDR3 DNA sequence: TGCGCCAGCAGCTGGGACACAGCCTCCCAGTACTTC. This encodes CASSWDTASQYF. Full variable domain (outside the CDR3, taken from reference TRBV5-1 and TRBJ2-5): KAGVTQTPRYLIKTRGQQVTLSCSPISGHRSVSWYQQTPGQGLQFLFEYFSETQRNKGNFPGRFSGRQFSNSRSEMNVSTLELGDSALYLCASSWDTASQYFGPGTRLLVL.

The V call is TRBV29-1, the J call TRBJ1-1; 7 bases match TRBD1. Germline CDR1 is SQVTM and CDR2 is ANQGSEA. V lost 3 bases and J lost 7; bases outside the gene matches: 11. The CDR3 sequence is 14 residues long. The CDR3: CSVDPPGTVSEAFF. CDR3 DNA sequence: TGCAGCGTTGATCCGCCAGGGACAGTGAGTGAAGCTTTCTTT.

The chain has TRBV19 and TRBJ1-1; no reliable D call. There are 16 residues in the CDR3. Per germline, CDR1 LNHDA and CDR2 SQIVND (reference sequence). V was pared by 6 bases and J by 1 base, with 18 bases between. The CDR3 sequence: CASSGGVAYANTEAFF. CDR3 DNA sequence: TGTGCCAGTAGCGGTGGGGTTGCATATGCGAACACTGAAGCTTTCTTT.

The chain uses TRBV5-6 and TRBJ2-7; D unresolved. V gave up 1 base and J gave up 0 bases, with 8 bases separating them. The CDR3 extends over 14 amino acids. In germline, CDR1 is SGHDT, CDR2 YYEEEE. The CDR3 sequence is CASSLRQYSYEQYF. The DNA of the CDR3 is TGTGCCAGCAGCTTGAGGCAGTACTCCTACGAGCAGTACTTC. Drawing the rest from reference TRBV5-6 and TRBJ2-7, the complete variable domain is DAGVTQSPTHLIKTRGQQVTLRCSPKSGHDTVSWYQQALGQGPQFIFQYYEEEERQRGNFPDRFSGHQFPNYSSELNVNALLLGDSALYLCASSLRQYSYEQYFGPGTRLTVT.

The chain employs TRBV29-1 and TRBJ1-1; weak D call: TRBD1 (5 bases). V shed 7 bases and J shed 2 bases, with 11 bases lying between them. Germline loops: CDR1 SQVTM, CDR2 ANQGSEA. CDR3 length: 12 residues. The CDR3 loop reads CSAGTSNTEAFF. The DNA of the CDR3 is TGCAGCGCCGGGACCTCAAACACTGAAGCTTTCTTT.

This chain connects TRBV2 to TRBJ1-1; perhaps TRBD1 as D (5 bases). This CDR3 spans 13 amino acids. Trimming took 4 bases from V and 1 from J, leaving 7 bases between them. Per germline, CDR1 SNHLY and CDR2 FYNNEI. CDR3: CASSGGTNTEAFF. Here the CDR3 DNA reads TGTGCCAGCAGTGGGGGGACGAACACTGAAGCTTTCTTT.

The J gene is TRBJ1-2, the V gene TRBV11-2; 10 bases are a match to TRBD1. With 0 bases clipped from V and 7 bases from J, the junction kept 5 bases outside the gene matches. Germline CDR1 SGHAT, CDR2 FQNNGV. This CDR3 is 15 amino acids long. The CDR3 DNA reads as TGTGCCAGCAGCTTAGACCCCGGGACAGGGGTTGGCTACACCTTC. As protein: CASSLDPGTGVGYTF.

The chain carries TRBV30 and TRBJ2-1, with D unclear. CDR1 is GTSNPN and CDR2 is SVGIG in the germline V gene (reference sequence). This CDR3 is built from 12 residues. V was shortened by 2 bases and J by 4 bases, with 6 bases between the two germline ends. The CDR3 nucleotides are TGTGCCTGGAGTTTAGAATACAATGAGCAGTTCTTC. It translates to CAWSLEYNEQFF.